The T cell receptor (beta chain) described here comes from a study of metastatic and nonmetastatic thyroid tumors. For the study at large: A comparison of repertoires was made across blood and tumor or nodule tissue from malignant and benign thyroid patients.

Per the authors' pipeline: What underpinned the distant-metastasis classifier for papillary thyroid cancer was the set of CDR3 differences across clinicopathological groups. From the PCR reads, TCRdb re-called clones with MiXCR. The V and J calls here are based on TCRdb, not the publication. In the table there are 20,000 to 25,000 clones, less than 25% of which are singletons. Per the germline V gene, CDR1 is DFQATT and CDR2 is SNEGSKA (reference sequence). Trimming took off 2 bases at V and 4 bases at J, with 11 bases between the two ends. The CDR3 is made up of 13 amino acids. The study, taken as a whole, reports: TCR beta diversity was reportedly significantly higher in malignant thyroid tumors than benign nodules, in blood and tumor.

Thyroid surgery was performed in patients who had received no treatment beforehand. About this clone: What it recognizes is unknown.

The material sequenced was tumor tissue. The source of this sequence is a female donor with papillary thyroid cancer or a benign thyroid nodule (not recorded which). Some clones in this sample may be carry-over from other donors' samples. The rearrangement joins TRBV20-1 to TRBJ1-1; D ambiguous. The CDR3 loop reads CSARRYLPTEAFF. CDR3 DNA: TGCAGTGCTAGACGTTATCTACCCACTGAAGCTTTCTTT.